Below, 21 T cell receptor beta chains from the same sample are listed, as sequenced in a study of blood T cell repertoires in COVID-19. TCRdb's table, derived via immunoSEQ multiplex PCR, lists solely in-frame clones and lacks some. Here the sample spans some 110,000 clones, more than 75% being singletons. What was sequenced was peripheral blood. The receptors were sampled from a man aged 70-80 years with acute or convalescent COVID-19.

This chain joins TRBV18 and TRBJ1-4, with 10 bases matching TRBD1. Trimming cost V 4 bases and J 5 bases; bases outside gene matches: 7. The CDR3 spans 16 residues. Germline V gene sequence: CDR1 KGHSH, CDR2 LQKENI. CDR3: CASSQTLGQGNEKLFF. Here the CDR3 DNA reads TGTGCCAGCTCACAAACCCTGGGACAGGGGAATGAAAAACTGTTTTTT.

The CDR3 nucleotides read TGTGCCAGTAGCGGATTTAACTATGGCTACACCTTC. It encodes CASSGFNYGYTF. V and J are TRBV28 and TRBJ1-2; the D is unclear. Germline values: CDR1 MDHEN, CDR2 SYDVKM. V was trimmed by 9 bases and J by 1 base, leaving 9 bases between them. The CDR3 length is 12 residues.

V and J are TRBV19 and TRBJ1-1; D is perhaps TRBD1 (6 bases). The germline V and J ends were trimmed by 7 bases and 0 bases, with 18 bases remaining between them. Germline V lookup: CDR1 LNHDA, CDR2 SQIVND (reference sequence). This CDR3 comprises 16 residues. The CDR3 loop reads CASIPPGRGMNTEAFF. CDR3 nucleotide sequence: TGTGCCAGTATCCCCCCGGGCAGGGGCATGAACACTGAAGCTTTCTTT.

J is TRBJ2-7 and V is TRBV30; 7 positions match TRBD2. The CDR3 has 15 amino acids. From germline, CDR1 is GTSNPN and CDR2 SVGIG (reference sequence). J lost 6 bases, V lost 2 bases, and 13 bases had no gene match. Here the CDR3 reads CAWSWTLSSGGEQYF. The CDR3 nucleotides are TGTGCCTGGAGTTGGACCCTCTCGTCGGGGGGCGAGCAGTACTTC. The variable domain in full, with the rest retrieved from reference TRBV30 and TRBJ2-7, is SQTIHQWPATLVQPVGSPLSLECTVEGTSNPNLYWYRQAAGRGLQLLFYSVGIGQISSEVPQNLSASRPQDRQFILSSKKLLLSDSGFYLCAWSWTLSSGGEQYFGPGTRLTVT.

The V call is TRBV20-1, the J call TRBJ1-2; TRBD1 matches at 7 bases. In germline, CDR1 is DFQATT, CDR2 SNEGSKA (reference sequence). Trimming at V came to 7 bases and at J to 5 bases, leaving 4 bases not matched to a gene. The CDR3 runs to 11 residues. CDR3 protein: CSVETGYGYTF. The CDR3 coding sequence is TGCAGTGTAGAGACAGGGTATGGCTACACCTTC.

The chain couples TRBV28 to TRBJ1-1; D unresolved. Trimming removed 5 bases from V and 4 bases from J, with 14 bases in between. CDR3 size: 14 residues. Germline V lookup: CDR1 MDHEN, CDR2 SYDVKM. Here the CDR3 DNA reads TGTGCCAGCAGTGACCTCACCGAGGCCACTGAAGCTTTCTTT. Translating it yields CASSDLTEATEAFF.

J is TRBJ1-6 and V is TRBV7-3; D call uncertain. Germline CDR1 SGHTA, CDR2 FQGTGA. CDR3 length: 15 residues. Trimming cost V 5 bases and J 6 bases, with 14 bases left between them. The DNA for the CDR3 is TGTGCCAGCAGCCTAGCTGGTTCGCGTAATTCACCCCTCCACTTT. It encodes CASSLAGSRNSPLHF.

V usage is TRBV3-1 (or the pseudogene TRBV3-2) and J usage is TRBJ2-1, with 7 bases aligning to TRBD2. Germline V gene sequence: CDR1 LGHDT, CDR2 YNNKEL (reference sequence). The CDR3 is made up of 17 amino acids. The J segment lost 2 bases and the V segment lost 1 base, leaving 8 bases of the junction unmatched. CDR3 nucleotide sequence: TGTGCCAGCAGCCAAGGGGCAGCGGGACTACCCTACAATGAGCAGTTCTTC. This gives the protein CASSQGAAGLPYNEQFF.

The rearrangement joins TRBV18 to TRBJ2-1, with 8 bases lining up with TRBD1. Unmatched junction bases numbered 12, after V lost 4 bases and J lost 7 bases. The CDR3 extends over 16 amino acids. Germline-derived CDR1 and CDR2 are KGHSH and LQKENI. The CDR3 loop reads CASSQGQVAVLNEQFF. The CDR3 nucleotides read TGTGCCAGCTCACAGGGACAGGTGGCCGTTTTGAATGAGCAGTTCTTC.

The chain links TRBV4-2 to TRBJ2-3; 9 nucleotides line up with TRBD2. Losses at the gene ends were 1 base for V and 0 bases for J; bases not matched to a gene: 2. The CDR3 covers 16 residues. Germline V CDR1 and CDR2: LGHNA, YNFKEQ. This chain's CDR3 is CASSQGGLASTDTQYF. CDR3 sequence (DNA): TGTGCCAGCAGCCAAGGTGGACTAGCGAGCACAGATACGCAGTATTTT.

This sequence joins TRBV7-9 and TRBJ1-5; D gene uncertain. The V and J ends lost 2 bases and 2 bases respectively, with 4 bases between them. The germline V gene has CDR1 SEHNR and CDR2 FQNEAQ (reference sequence). The CDR3 is 13 amino acids. CDR3 residues: CASSLSGNQPQHF. The CDR3 region has the DNA TGTGCCAGCAGCTTATCAGGCAATCAGCCCCAGCATTTT. Using reference TRBV7-9 and TRBJ1-5 for the parts outside the CDR3, the full variable domain is DTGVSQNPRHKITKRGQNVTFRCDPISEHNRLYWYRQTLGQGPEFLTYFQNEAQLEKSRLLSDRFSAERPKGSFSTLEIQRTEQGDSAMYLCASSLSGNQPQHFGDGTRLSIL.

The chain uses TRBV10-1 and TRBJ2-2; D is undetermined. The CDR3 has 14 residues. Germline CDR1 is WNHNN and CDR2 is SYGVQD (reference sequence). V gave up 6 bases and J gave up 3 bases, with 11 bases separating them. This chain's CDR3 is CASSGSTHTGELFF. CDR3 in DNA: TGCGCCAGCAGCGGGTCCACACACACCGGGGAGCTGTTTTTT.

The chain joins TRBV5-1 to TRBJ1-1, with D tentatively TRBD1 (6 bases). The CDR3 covers 14 residues. With 4 bases removed from V and 8 bases from J, the gap between germline ends came to 18 bases. Germline assignment: CDR1 SGHRS and CDR2 YFSETQ. CDR3 nucleotides: TGCGCCAGCAGCCGCGGAAGGACAGCTAACGAAGCTTTCTTT. Its translation is CASSRGRTANEAFF.

The chain carries TRBV23-1 and TRBJ1-5, with 9 bases fitting TRBD1. TRBV23-1 is recorded as an ORF, its role being uncertain. CDR3 size: 15 residues. V shed 8 bases and J 3 bases; nucleotides not matched to a gene: 8. The CDR3 nucleotides read TGCGCCAGCGGGAACCGGACAGGGGCCAATCAGCCCCAGCATTTT. It codes for CASGNRTGANQPQHF.

The table lists this clone with a few counts. J is TRBJ1-1 and V is TRBV5-4; 10 bases map to TRBD1. The CDR3 contains 15 residues. The V and J ends lost 0 bases and 7 bases, in that order; junction bases with no gene match: 6. Germline values: CDR1 SGHNT, CDR2 YYREEE (reference sequence). The CDR3 loop is CASSLAPGTGVEAFF. CDR3 DNA sequence: TGTGCCAGCAGCTTGGCCCCAGGGACAGGGGTTGAAGCTTTCTTT.

The chain links TRBV19 to TRBJ1-5, with D possibly being TRBD1 (6 bases). This CDR3 contains 13 residues. Trimming pared 5 bases from V and 6 bases from J, leaving 11 bases between. Germline lookup yields CDR1 LNHDA and CDR2 SQIVND (reference sequence). CDR3 DNA sequence: TGTGCCAGTAGTTTCGGGGGGCCTCAGCCCCAGCATTTT. Amino acids: CASSFGGPQPQHF.

This chain connects TRBV5-1 to TRBJ1-2; D is uncertain. The CDR3 sequence is 14 residues long. The germline V and J ends were trimmed by 4 bases and 2 bases, with 12 bases remaining between them. Germline lookup yields CDR1 SGHRS and CDR2 YFSETQ. The CDR3 protein is CASSGSGSNYGYTF. DNA of the CDR3: TGCGCCAGCAGCGGCTCGGGATCCAACTATGGCTACACCTTC.

The chain joins TRBV10-2 to TRBJ1-1; D remains unclear. The CDR3 covers 14 residues. V lost 7 bases and J 4 bases, leaving 16 bases between the germline ends. Germline lookup yields CDR1 WSHSY and CDR2 SAAADI. CDR3 amino acids: CASTMTRPGTEAFF. CDR3 DNA sequence: TGCGCCAGCACCATGACCAGACCGGGCACTGAAGCTTTCTTT.

V and J are TRBV3-1 (or the pseudogene TRBV3-2) and TRBJ2-7; D is ambiguous. Deletions cut 4 bases from V and 0 bases from J, with 13 bases between. The length of the CDR3 is 15 residues. Germline V CDR1 and CDR2: LGHDT, YNNKEL (reference sequence). The CDR3 reads CASSRGGGNSYEQYF. As DNA, the CDR3 is TGTGCCAGCAGCCGTGGCGGTGGCAACTCCTACGAGCAGTACTTC.

The chain has TRBV27 and TRBJ1-6, with 7 bases fitting TRBD1. There are 16 residues in the CDR3. Trimming took 2 bases from V and 10 from J; bases not matched to a gene: 11. The germline V gene has CDR1 MNHEY and CDR2 SMNVEV (reference sequence). The CDR3, as DNA: TGTGCCAGCAGTTTAAGGCAGACAGGGTTCGACTCACCCCTCCACTTT. It codes for CASSLRQTGFDSPLHF.

CDR3 amino acids: CASSETGRMITEQYF. The CDR3 DNA is TGTGCCAGCAGTGAGACAGGCAGGATGATTACCGAGCAGTACTTC. This chain connects TRBV6-1 to TRBJ2-7, with a weak D call TRBD1 (6 bases). The CDR3 extends over 15 amino acids. The V gene's germline CDR1 is MNHNS and CDR2 SASEGT. V lost 3 bases to trimming and J lost 6 bases, with 18 bases between them.